Presented here are 17 T cell receptor beta chains from one specimen sequenced in a study of CD8 T cells in Susac syndrome. Random hexamers were used to reverse transcribe about 0.5 to 1 ug of RNA. MiXCR, applied by TCRdb to the immunoSEQ multiplex PCR reads, yields one record per CDR3 protein. The top ten hold 0.26% of the sample, which has some 80,000 distinct CDR3 sequences, 85% to 95% seen once. Source material: CD8+ T cells from PBMCs. The receptors stem from a human donor in good health.

The chain has TRBV15 and TRBJ2-7; possible D gene TRBD1, 6 bases. This CDR3 comprises 13 residues. Germline V gene lookup returns CDR1 LNHNV and CDR2 YYDKDF (reference sequence). The germline V and J ends were trimmed by 5 bases and 1 base, with 9 bases remaining between them. Here the CDR3 DNA reads TGTGCCACCAGCCGGGACACTTCCTACGAGCAGTACTTC. It yields the protein CATSRDTSYEQYF.

J is TRBJ2-1 and V is TRBV29-1; no definite D call. Germline V gene lookup returns CDR1 SQVTM and CDR2 ANQGSEA. V lost 7 bases and J lost 5, with 21 bases in between. CDR3 length equals 15 residues. CDR3 protein: CSGRGRRFLNNEQFF. Written as DNA, the CDR3 is TGCAGCGGAAGAGGCAGACGATTCCTTAACAATGAGCAGTTCTTC.

The chain employs TRBV3-1 and TRBJ2-2, with 7 bases lining up with TRBD1. Germline trimming cut 4 bases from V and 3 bases from J; bases unmatched to any gene: 11. Germline V lookup: CDR1 LGHDT, CDR2 YNNKEL (reference sequence). CDR3 length: 17 residues. DNA of the CDR3: TGTGCCAGCAGCCCCGACACAGGGGCCTCTCACACCGGGGAGCTGTTTTTT. This codes for CASSPDTGASHTGELFF.

V and J are TRBV6-5 and TRBJ2-5; a possible D gene is TRBD1 (6 bases). Trimming took 11 bases from V and 0 from J, leaving 16 bases between them. The germline gives CDR1 MNHEY, CDR2 SVGAGI. The CDR3 loop spans 14 amino acids. The CDR3 loop reads CACQGLGYQETQYF. As DNA, the CDR3 is TGTGCCTGCCAGGGGCTGGGGTACCAAGAGACCCAGTACTTC.

The chain's CDR3 is CASSQDRLIGNTGELFF. The CDR3 DNA is TGCGCCAGCAGCCAAGATCGGCTCATCGGGAACACCGGGGAGCTGTTTTTT. The rearrangement links TRBV4-3 to TRBJ2-2; D remains ambiguous. The CDR3 contains 17 residues. CDR1 and CDR2 from the germline V gene are LGHNA and YSLEER. The V gene lost 0 bases and the J gene lost 1 base, with 12 bases spanning the gap.

The chain links TRBV7-6 to TRBJ2-1; no definite D call. Germline lookup yields CDR1 SGHVS and CDR2 FNYEAQ. Deletions cut 3 bases from V and 2 bases from J, with 2 bases between. The CDR3 runs to 12 residues. The CDR3 here is CASSFPYNEQFF. Here the CDR3 DNA reads TGTGCCAGCAGCTTCCCCTACAATGAGCAGTTCTTC.

V gene TRBV9 combines with J gene TRBJ1-3; a possible D gene is TRBD1 (6 bases). The CDR3 runs 13 residues. The V end was cut by 3 bases, the J end by 3 bases, with 7 bases between. Germline-derived CDR1 and CDR2 are SGDLS and YYNGEE. The CDR3 coding sequence is TGTGCCAGCAGCGAGGACAGTGGAAACACCATATATTTT. As protein: CASSEDSGNTIYF.

V gene TRBV4-3 combines with J gene TRBJ2-7; 10 nucleotides line up with TRBD2. V dropped 0 bases and J dropped 3; count of bases not matched to a gene: 5. CDR1 and CDR2 (germline): LGHNA, YSLEER. The CDR3 is 16 amino acids. The CDR3 DNA is TGCGCCAGCAGCCAAGATCAAGGACTAGCGGTCTACGAGCAGTACTTC. This codes for CASSQDQGLAVYEQYF.

The gene calls are TRBV14 and TRBJ1-2, with D maybe TRBD1 (5 bases). Trimming cost V 2 bases and J 3 bases, with 13 bases left between them. Germline V CDR1 and CDR2: SGHDN, FVKESK. This CDR3 is 15 amino acids long. The DNA of the CDR3 is TGTGCCAGCAGCCAAACGGGCAGGGTGGACTATGGCTACACCTTC. Its protein is CASSQTGRVDYGYTF.

The chain links TRBV6-4 to TRBJ1-2, with TRBD1 as a possible D gene (5 bases). The CDR3 contains 15 residues. CDR1 MRHNA and CDR2 SNTAGT come from the germline V gene. The V gene lost 4 bases and the J gene lost 5 bases, with 17 bases spanning the gap. CDR3 sequence reads: CASSASGRSRYGYTF. Written as DNA, the CDR3 is TGTGCCAGCAGTGCATCGGGGCGGAGCCGGTATGGCTACACCTTC.

The V gene is TRBV2, the J gene TRBJ1-1; no clear D gene. The V end lost 6 bases, the J end lost 4 bases, and 15 bases lay between the germline ends. Germline CDR1 SNHLY, CDR2 FYNNEI. The CDR3 runs 14 residues. The CDR3 DNA reads TGTGCCAGCAGCCCCGCGCGTGTCCGCACTGAAGCTTTCTTT. This encodes CASSPARVRTEAFF.

V and J are TRBV20-1 and TRBJ2-1; no clear D gene. Between the trimmed V and J ends, which lost 0 bases and 5 bases, there was a span of 11 bases. The CDR3 contains 14 residues. Germline V gene sequence: CDR1 DFQATT, CDR2 SNEGSKA (reference sequence). Here the CDR3 DNA reads TGCAGTGCTAGAGAGAACCCTAATGACAATGAGCAGTTCTTC. Protein: CSARENPNDNEQFF.

The V call is TRBV9, the J call TRBJ2-5; a weak D match, TRBD2 (5 bases). The CDR3 loop spans 15 amino acids. V dropped 1 base and J dropped 4 bases, with 14 bases sitting between them. CDR1 and CDR2 (germline): SGDLS, YYNGEE. Here the CDR3 reads CASSVLGVEGETQYF. The CDR3 bases are TGTGCCAGCAGCGTATTGGGAGTGGAAGGAGAGACCCAGTACTTC.

The chain links TRBV2 to TRBJ2-1; unclear D gene. Germline assignment: CDR1 SNHLY and CDR2 FYNNEI. CDR3 length equals 12 residues. Trimming pared 8 bases from V and 4 bases from J, leaving 9 bases between. The CDR3 protein is CASLTGYNEQFF. For the CDR3, the DNA is TGTGCCAGCTTAACCGGGTACAATGAGCAGTTCTTC.

The chain employs TRBV7-9 and TRBJ2-1, with no clear D. Trimming cost V 4 bases and J 5 bases, with 3 bases left between them. Per germline, CDR1 SEHNR and CDR2 FQNEAQ (reference sequence). The CDR3 has 11 amino acids. CDR3 loop: CASSSDNEQFF. The CDR3 DNA reads as TGTGCCAGCAGCTCAGACAATGAGCAGTTCTTC.

In this sample, this clonotype turned up once. V gene TRBV4-3 combines with J gene TRBJ2-1, with 10 bases matching TRBD2. The germline CDR1 and CDR2 sequences are LGHNA and YSLEER. The CDR3 sequence is 16 residues long. Trimming removed 0 bases from V and 7 bases from J; junction bases left unmatched: 6. CDR3 coding DNA: TGCGCCAGCAGCCAAGAAGGAGCGGGGGGGCGGAATGAGCAGTTCTTC. Its translation: CASSQEGAGGRNEQFF.

This chain uses TRBV7-9 with TRBJ2-7; D may correspond to TRBD1 or TRBD2 (6 bases each). Germline assignment: CDR1 SEHNR and CDR2 FQNEAQ (reference sequence). CDR3 length equals 16 residues. Trimming cost V 4 bases and J 3 bases, with 19 bases left between them. The CDR3 spells CASSSRAGGGSYEQYF. The CDR3 region has the DNA TGTGCCAGCAGCTCCCGAGCGGGTGGGGGCAGCTACGAGCAGTACTTC.